A single sample is the source of the 20 T cell receptor beta chains below, sequenced in a study of cytomegalovirus exposure and HLA in healthy donors. In the PCR, 60 Vbeta and 13 Jbeta primers were used. Clones were sequenced by immunoSEQ multiplex PCR, and TCRdb holds only the in-frame ones, with some missing. The sample yields some 150,000 clones, roughly 75% seen once. The sequenced sample consisted of PBMCs. These receptor sequences come from a middle-aged man in good health and CMV-seronegative.

V usage is TRBV2 and J usage is TRBJ2-1; TRBD1 is a possible D gene (6 bases). With 3 bases removed from V and 3 bases from J, the gap between germline ends came to 15 bases. The CDR3 spans 16 residues. Germline assignment: CDR1 SNHLY and CDR2 FYNNEI. The CDR3 DNA is TGTGCCAGCAGTGACCTGGGACAAAGTATCTACAATGAGCAGTTCTTC. Encoded protein: CASSDLGQSIYNEQFF. The whole variable domain, remainder taken from reference TRBV2 and TRBJ2-1, is EPEVTQTPSHQVTQMGQEVILRCVPISNHLYFYWYRQILGQKVEFLVSFYNNEISEKSEIFDDQFSVERPDGSNFTLKIRSTKLEDSAMYFCASSDLGQSIYNEQFFGPGTRLTVL.

The chain joins TRBV5-6 to TRBJ2-7; 8 nucleotides match TRBD1. CDR3 length: 15 amino acids. Germline V gives CDR1 SGHDT, CDR2 YYEEEE. J gave up 3 bases and V 0 bases, and 5 bases lay outside the gene matches. The DNA for the CDR3 is TGTGCCAGCAGCTTGGCGGGACAGGTCCTCTACGAGCAGTACTTC. This gives the protein CASSLAGQVLYEQYF.

V is TRBV7-7 and J is TRBJ2-5; D unresolved. V was pared by 5 bases and J by 5 bases, with 12 bases between. Germline assignment: CDR1 SSHAT and CDR2 FNYEAQ (reference sequence). The CDR3 extends over 13 amino acids. CDR3 DNA: TGTGCCAGCAGCCCGAGGATCTCGGAGACCCAGTACTTC. Translation gives CASSPRISETQYF.

This clone occurred once. The CDR3 DNA reads TGTGCCAGCATAGTCGCGGGCTACACCTTC. As protein: CASIVAGYTF. The chain carries TRBV14 and TRBJ1-2, with D hard to call. Trimming removed 7 bases at V and 8 bases at J, with 8 bases between. The CDR3 loop spans 10 amino acids. Per germline, CDR1 SGHDN and CDR2 FVKESK.

The chain links TRBV2 to TRBJ1-5; 8 bases line up with TRBD1. The germline CDR1 and CDR2 sequences are SNHLY and FYNNEI. Trimming removed 8 bases from V and 2 bases from J; junction bases left unmatched: 5. The CDR3 runs 14 residues. In nucleotides, the CDR3 is TGTGCCAGCCAGGGGGCGCCTGGCAATCAGCCCCAGCATTTT. It yields the protein CASQGAPGNQPQHF.

The chain carries TRBV7-3 and TRBJ2-7; 8 bases agree with TRBD1. Germline CDR1 reads SGHTA; CDR2 reads FQGTGA. The CDR3 consists of 15 residues. V dropped 2 bases and J dropped 1; count of bases not matched to a gene: 4. The CDR3 sequence: CASSLGRTGSYEQYF. The DNA for the CDR3 is TGTGCCAGCAGCTTAGGCCGGACAGGGTCCTACGAGCAGTACTTC. Drawing the rest from reference TRBV7-3 and TRBJ2-7, the complete variable domain is GAGVSQTPSNKVTEKGKYVELRCDPISGHTALYWYRQSLGQGPEFLIYFQGTGAADDSGLPNDRFFAVRPEGSVSTLKIQRTERGDSAVYLCASSLGRTGSYEQYFGPGTRLTVT.

The CDR3 loop reads CASSLDQGAGGYTF. The CDR3 DNA reads TGCGCCAGCAGCTTGGACCAGGGGGCGGGTGGCTACACCTTC. This rearrangement joins TRBV5-1 to TRBJ1-2; TRBD1 aligns across 8 bases. The CDR3 runs 14 residues. Germline values: CDR1 SGHRS, CDR2 YFSETQ. V lost 0 bases to trimming and J lost 7 bases; unmatched junction nucleotides: 5.

CDR3 region: CASSLGTGPYQPQHF. Written as DNA, the CDR3 is TGTGCCAGCAGCCTAGGGACAGGTCCCTATCAGCCCCAGCATTTT. The J gene is TRBJ1-5, the V gene TRBV9, with 8 nucleotides matching TRBD1. Germline CDR1 is SGDLS and CDR2 is YYNGEE. The CDR3 consists of 15 residues. The J segment lost 5 bases and the V segment lost 4 bases, leaving 8 bases of the junction unmatched.

The chain employs TRBV5-1 and TRBJ2-4; TRBD2 might be the D (7 bases). In germline, CDR1 is SGHRS, CDR2 YFSETQ. This CDR3 spans 17 amino acids. V was pared by 0 bases and J by 1 base, with 14 bases between. CDR3 residues: CASSLGGGATAKNIQYF. In nucleotides, the CDR3 is TGCGCCAGCAGCTTGGGAGGGGGGGCTACGGCCAAAAACATTCAGTACTTC.

V gene TRBV6-5 combines with J gene TRBJ1-1, with TRBD1 matching 8 bases. Trimming took 4 bases from V and 8 from J; bases not matched to a gene: 9. This CDR3 has 14 amino acids. Per the germline V gene, CDR1 is MNHEY and CDR2 is SVGAGI. CDR3 nucleotides: TGTGCCAGCAGTTCGGGACAGGAGGATGAAGAAGCTTTCTTT. Translating gives CASSSGQEDEEAFF.

This clone appeared once. The rearrangement joins TRBV12-5 to TRBJ2-1; 11 positions agree with TRBD1. CDR3 length: 21 amino acids. Trimming at V came to 0 bases and at J to 1 base, leaving 14 bases not matched to a gene. Looked up from germline, CDR1 is LGHNT and CDR2 is FRNRAP. The CDR3 protein is CASGLVPRWTGGVSSYNEQFF. In DNA, the CDR3 is TGTGCTAGTGGTTTGGTACCCCGTTGGACAGGGGGCGTTAGTTCCTACAATGAGCAGTTCTTC.

The V call is TRBV9, the J call TRBJ1-1; 7 bases are shared with TRBD1. Germline-derived CDR1 and CDR2 are SGDLS and YYNGEE. The CDR3 contains 13 residues. Germline trimming cut 4 bases from V and 3 bases from J; bases unmatched to any gene: 3. CDR3 in DNA: TGTGCCAGCAGCCCAGGGGGTTACACTGAAGCTTTCTTT. This sequence encodes CASSPGGYTEAFF. Full variable domain (missing parts from reference TRBV9 and TRBJ1-1): DSGVTQTPKHLITATGQRVTLRCSPRSGDLSVYWYQQSLDQGLQFLIQYYNGEERAKGNILERFSAQQFPDLHSELNLSSLELGDSALYFCASSPGGYTEAFFGQGTRLTVV.

V gene TRBV15 combines with J gene TRBJ1-5, with 9 bases aligning to TRBD1. V shed 2 bases, J shed 6 bases, and the junction held 8 bases outside the gene matches. The germline gives CDR1 LNHNV, CDR2 YYDKDF (reference sequence). This CDR3 is 16 amino acids long. The CDR3 DNA sequence: TGTGCCACCAGCAGACTCGACAGGGGGGGTGGTCAGCCCCAGCATTTT. It yields the protein CATSRLDRGGGQPQHF.

This chain links TRBV19 with TRBJ1-3; D is ambiguous. The germline V gene has CDR1 LNHDA and CDR2 SQIVND (reference sequence). Deletions cut 10 bases from V and 0 bases from J, with 10 bases between. The CDR3 is made up of 13 amino acids. CDR3 protein: CATRTFSGNTIYF. Written as DNA, the CDR3 is TGTGCCACCCGTACTTTCTCTGGAAACACCATATATTTT.

V and J are TRBV25-1 and TRBJ2-1; 8 bases line up with TRBD2. The CDR3 is made up of 15 amino acids. Per germline, CDR1 MGHDK and CDR2 SYGVNS. Trimming removed 5 bases from V and 6 bases from J; junction bases left unmatched: 9. The CDR3 here is CASSPPRTSINEQFF. In nucleotides, the CDR3 is TGTGCCAGCAGTCCGCCCCGGACTAGCATCAATGAGCAGTTCTTC.

The chain combines TRBV11-3 with TRBJ1-6, with 8 bases identical to TRBD1. CDR1 and CDR2 from the germline V gene are SGHNT and YENEEA. The CDR3 sequence is 16 residues long. V lost 1 base, J lost 10 bases, and 9 bases stayed unmatched. The CDR3: CASSLAWTGNGSPLHF. CDR3 in DNA: TGTGCCAGCAGCTTAGCCTGGACAGGGAATGGCTCACCCCTCCACTTT.

The V gene is TRBV13, the J gene TRBJ2-7; D may be TRBD1 (6 bases). V lost 5 bases to trimming and J lost 0 bases, with 23 bases between them. Germline V gene sequence: CDR1 PRHDT, CDR2 FYEKMQ (reference sequence). The CDR3 totals 18 residues. CDR3 in amino acids: CASSRTGILDLSSYEQYF. The CDR3, as DNA: TGTGCCAGCAGCCGAACAGGGATCCTAGACCTCAGCTCCTACGAGCAGTACTTC.

This sequence joins TRBV6-5 and TRBJ1-1; tentatively, D is TRBD1 (6 bases). V was trimmed by 6 bases and J by 8 bases, leaving 13 bases between them. Germline V CDR1 and CDR2: MNHEY, SVGAGI. This CDR3 has 12 residues. The CDR3 DNA reads TGTGCCAGCAGCGGGCGGGGGGCGGAAGCTTTCTTT. Its translation: CASSGRGAEAFF.

This chain links TRBV28 with TRBJ2-3, with TRBD2 matching 7 bases. From germline, CDR1 is MDHEN and CDR2 SYDVKM. The CDR3 is made up of 16 amino acids. Trimming cost V 3 bases and J 0 bases; bases outside gene matches: 6. CDR3 sequence reads: CASSLPSGVSTDTQYF. The CDR3 DNA is TGTGCCAGCAGTTTGCCCAGCGGGGTGAGCACAGATACGCAGTATTTT.

This clone occurred a few times. The chain combines TRBV5-1 with TRBJ1-1; 7 bases align to TRBD1. Germline trimming cut 3 bases from V and 4 bases from J; bases unmatched to any gene: 9. Per the germline V gene, CDR1 is SGHRS and CDR2 is YFSETQ. CDR3 length: 15 residues. Here the CDR3 reads CASSSSTGAGTEAFF. The CDR3 nucleotides are TGCGCCAGCAGCTCCTCTACAGGGGCCGGCACTGAAGCTTTCTTT. The full variable domain, with the rest looked up from reference TRBV5-1 and TRBJ1-1, is KAGVTQTPRYLIKTRGQQVTLSCSPISGHRSVSWYQQTPGQGLQFLFEYFSETQRNKGNFPGRFSGRQFSNSRSEMNVSTLELGDSALYLCASSSSTGAGTEAFFGQGTRLTVV.